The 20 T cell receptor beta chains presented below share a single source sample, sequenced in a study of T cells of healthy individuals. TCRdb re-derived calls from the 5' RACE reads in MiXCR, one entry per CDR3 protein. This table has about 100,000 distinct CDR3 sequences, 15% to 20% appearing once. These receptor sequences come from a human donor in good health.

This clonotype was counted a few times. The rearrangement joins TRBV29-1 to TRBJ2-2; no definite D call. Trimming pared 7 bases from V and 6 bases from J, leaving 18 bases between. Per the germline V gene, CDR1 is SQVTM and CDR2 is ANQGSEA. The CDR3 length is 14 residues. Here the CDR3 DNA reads TGCAGCGCCCAACCCTCTATGAGCGCCGGGGAGCTGTTTTTT. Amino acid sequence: CSAQPSMSAGELFF.

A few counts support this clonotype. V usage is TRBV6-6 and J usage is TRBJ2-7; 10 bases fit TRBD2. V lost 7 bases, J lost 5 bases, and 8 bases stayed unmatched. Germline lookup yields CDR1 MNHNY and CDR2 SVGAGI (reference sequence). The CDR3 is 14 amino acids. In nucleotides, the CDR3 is TGTGCCAGCACTCCAAGGACTAGCGGTAACGAGCAGTACTTC. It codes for CASTPRTSGNEQYF.

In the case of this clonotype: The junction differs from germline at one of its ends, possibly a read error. The CDR3 reads CVSSNTGGETQYF. In DNA form, the CDR3 reads TGTGTCAGCAGCAACACAGGGGGTGAGACCCAGTACTTC. This chain links TRBV7-2 with TRBJ2-5; 8 nucleotides align to TRBD1. The CDR3 totals 13 residues. The germline gives CDR1 SGHTA, CDR2 FQGNSA.

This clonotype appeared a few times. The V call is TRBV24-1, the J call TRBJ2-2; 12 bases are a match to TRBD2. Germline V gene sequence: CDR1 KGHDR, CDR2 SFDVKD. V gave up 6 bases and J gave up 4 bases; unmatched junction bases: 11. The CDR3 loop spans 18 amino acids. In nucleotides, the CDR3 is TGTGCCACCAGTCCCACCCCCAGACTAGCGGGGGTCACCGGGGAGCTGTTTTTT. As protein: CATSPTPRLAGVTGELFF.

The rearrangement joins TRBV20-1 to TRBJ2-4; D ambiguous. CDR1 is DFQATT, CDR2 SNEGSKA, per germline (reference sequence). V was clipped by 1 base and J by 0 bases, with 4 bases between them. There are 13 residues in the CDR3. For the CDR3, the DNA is TGCAGTGCTAGAGGTATAGCCAAAAACATTCAGTACTTC. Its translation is CSARGIAKNIQYF.

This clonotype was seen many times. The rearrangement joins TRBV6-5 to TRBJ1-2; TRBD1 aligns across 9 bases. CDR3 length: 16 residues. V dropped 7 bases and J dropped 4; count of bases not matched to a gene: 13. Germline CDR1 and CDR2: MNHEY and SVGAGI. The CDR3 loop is CASTSTGTGPLYGYTF. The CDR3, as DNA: TGTGCCAGCACCTCAACCGGGACAGGGCCACTCTATGGCTACACCTTC.

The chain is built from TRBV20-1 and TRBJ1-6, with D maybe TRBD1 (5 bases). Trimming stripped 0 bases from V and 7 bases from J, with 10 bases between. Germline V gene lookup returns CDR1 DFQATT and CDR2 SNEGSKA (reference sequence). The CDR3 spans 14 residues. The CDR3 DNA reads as TGCAGTGCTAGAGAGTTCGGGGGGAATTCACCCCTCCACTTT. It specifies CSAREFGGNSPLHF.

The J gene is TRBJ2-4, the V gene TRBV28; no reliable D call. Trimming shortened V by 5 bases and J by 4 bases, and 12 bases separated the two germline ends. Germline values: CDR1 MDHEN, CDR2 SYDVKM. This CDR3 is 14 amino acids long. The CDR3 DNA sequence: TGTGCCAGCAGTGGGTCCGACGAAAAAAACATTCAGTACTTC. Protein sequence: CASSGSDEKNIQYF. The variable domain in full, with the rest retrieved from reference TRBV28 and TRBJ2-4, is DVKVTQSSRYLVKRTGEKVFLECVQDMDHENMFWYRQDPGLGLRLIYFSYDVKMKEKGDIPEGYSVSREKKERFSLILESASTNQTSMYLCASSGSDEKNIQYFGAGTRLSVL.

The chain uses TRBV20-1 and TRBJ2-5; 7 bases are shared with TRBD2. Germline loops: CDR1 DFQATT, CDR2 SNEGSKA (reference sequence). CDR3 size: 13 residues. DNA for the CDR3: TGCAGCGCCCACGGGGGGTTAGGAGAGACCCAGTACTTC. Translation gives CSAHGGLGETQYF.

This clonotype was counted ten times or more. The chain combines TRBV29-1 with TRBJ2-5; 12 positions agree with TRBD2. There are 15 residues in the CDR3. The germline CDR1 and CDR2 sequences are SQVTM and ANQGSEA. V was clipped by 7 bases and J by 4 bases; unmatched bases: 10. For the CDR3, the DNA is TGCAGCGCACTCAAGCGGGGACTAGCGGGAGAGACCCAGTACTTC. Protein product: CSALKRGLAGETQYF.

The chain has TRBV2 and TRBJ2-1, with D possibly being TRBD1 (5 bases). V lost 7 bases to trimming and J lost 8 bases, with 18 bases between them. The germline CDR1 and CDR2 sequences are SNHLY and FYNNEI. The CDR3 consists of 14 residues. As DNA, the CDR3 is TGTGCCAGCACAAGGGGATCTCCCCGCGATGAGCAGTTCTTC. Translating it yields CASTRGSPRDEQFF.

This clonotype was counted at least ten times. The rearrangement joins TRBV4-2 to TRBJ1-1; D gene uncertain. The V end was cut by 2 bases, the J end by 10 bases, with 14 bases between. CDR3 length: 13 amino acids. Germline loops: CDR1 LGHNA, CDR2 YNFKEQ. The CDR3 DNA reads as TGTGCCAGCAGCCAAAAGATTGGACTTGGAGCTTTCTTT. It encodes CASSQKIGLGAFF.

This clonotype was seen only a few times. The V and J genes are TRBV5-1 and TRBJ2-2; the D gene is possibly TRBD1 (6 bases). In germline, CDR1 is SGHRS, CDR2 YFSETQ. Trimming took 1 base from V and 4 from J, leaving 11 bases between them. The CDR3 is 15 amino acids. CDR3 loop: CASSLWDTATGELFF. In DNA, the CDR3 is TGCGCCAGCAGCTTGTGGGACACAGCCACCGGGGAGCTGTTTTTT.

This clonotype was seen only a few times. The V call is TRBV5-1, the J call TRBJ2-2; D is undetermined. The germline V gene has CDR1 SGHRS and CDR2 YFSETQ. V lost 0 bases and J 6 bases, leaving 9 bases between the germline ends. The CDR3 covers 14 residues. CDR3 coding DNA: TGCGCCAGCAGCTTGGCTTACAGCTCCGGGGAGCTGTTTTTT. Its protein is CASSLAYSSGELFF.

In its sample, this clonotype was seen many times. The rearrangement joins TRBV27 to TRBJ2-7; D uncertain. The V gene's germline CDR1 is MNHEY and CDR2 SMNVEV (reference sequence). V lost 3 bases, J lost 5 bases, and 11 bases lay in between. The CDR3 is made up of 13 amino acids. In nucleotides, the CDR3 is TGTGCCAGCAGTTTGTCCCCGCTCCACGAGCAGTACTTC. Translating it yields CASSLSPLHEQYF.

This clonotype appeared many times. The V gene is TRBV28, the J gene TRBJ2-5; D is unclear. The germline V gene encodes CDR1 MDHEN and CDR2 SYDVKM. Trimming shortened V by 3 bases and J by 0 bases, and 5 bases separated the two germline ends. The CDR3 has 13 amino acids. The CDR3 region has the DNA TGTGCCAGCAGTTTCGTAGACCAAGAGACCCAGTACTTC. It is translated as CASSFVDQETQYF.

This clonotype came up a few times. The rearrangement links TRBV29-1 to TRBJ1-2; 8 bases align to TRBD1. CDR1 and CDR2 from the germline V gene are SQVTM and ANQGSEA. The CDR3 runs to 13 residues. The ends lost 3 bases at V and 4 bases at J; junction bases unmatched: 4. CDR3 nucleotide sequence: TGCAGCGTTGACCCAGGGGGCCTCTATGGCTACACCTTC. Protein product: CSVDPGGLYGYTF.

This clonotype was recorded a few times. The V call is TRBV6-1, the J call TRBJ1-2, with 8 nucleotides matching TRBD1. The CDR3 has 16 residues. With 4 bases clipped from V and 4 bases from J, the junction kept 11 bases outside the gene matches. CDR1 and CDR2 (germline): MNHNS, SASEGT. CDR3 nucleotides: TGTGCCAGCAGTGCCATCCGCGGACAGGGAGGCTATGGCTACACCTTC. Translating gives CASSAIRGQGGYGYTF.

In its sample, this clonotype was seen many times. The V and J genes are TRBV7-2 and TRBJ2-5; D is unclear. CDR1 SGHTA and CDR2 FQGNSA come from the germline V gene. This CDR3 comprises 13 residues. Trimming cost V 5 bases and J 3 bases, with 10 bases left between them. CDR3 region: CASSRSTEETQYF. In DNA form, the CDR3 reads TGTGCCAGCAGCCGCAGTACCGAAGAGACCCAGTACTTC.

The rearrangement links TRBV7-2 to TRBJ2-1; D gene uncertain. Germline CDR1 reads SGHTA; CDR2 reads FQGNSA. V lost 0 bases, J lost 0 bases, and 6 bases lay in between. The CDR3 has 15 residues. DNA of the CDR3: TGTGCCAGCAGCTTAGCTTTCCCCTCCTACAATGAGCAGTTCTTC. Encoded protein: CASSLAFPSYNEQFF.